Each of the 24 T cell receptor beta chains below was sequenced from the same sample in a study of blood T cell repertoires in COVID-19. Sequencing used immunoSEQ multiplex PCR; TCRdb keeps in-frame clones, though not all of them. The sample consists of over 200,000 clones, 80% to 95% of them appearing once. What was sequenced was peripheral blood. The receptors originated from a man aged 55 to 70 with COVID-19, enrolled during active disease.

The V and J genes are TRBV7-6 and TRBJ1-3; D gene unclear. The CDR3 length is 16 residues. Germline-derived CDR1 and CDR2 are SGHVS and FNYEAQ. The germline V and J ends were trimmed by 0 bases and 0 bases, with 9 bases remaining between them. For the CDR3, the DNA is TGTGCCAGCAGCTTAGCCCCGACAACCTCTGGAAACACCATATATTTT. Its translation is CASSLAPTTSGNTIYF.

The genes are TRBV5-1 and TRBJ2-3, with 9 nucleotides matching TRBD2. Unmatched junction bases numbered 8, after V lost 0 bases and J lost 3 bases. The CDR3 spans 17 residues. CDR1 is SGHRS, CDR2 YFSETQ, per germline. The CDR3 region is CASSLAPSGRLTDTQYF. CDR3 coding DNA: TGCGCCAGCAGCTTGGCCCCCAGCGGGAGGTTAACAGATACGCAGTATTTT.

The chain links TRBV5-1 to TRBJ1-1; no reliable D call. V gave up 0 bases and J gave up 7 bases, with 10 bases separating them. Germline lookup yields CDR1 SGHRS and CDR2 YFSETQ. This CDR3 region has 13 residues. The CDR3 DNA is TGCGCCAGCAGCTTGGCCGCGGGTGTTGAAGCTTTCTTT. It encodes CASSLAAGVEAFF.

This clone was seen only a few times. The chain joins TRBV7-9 to TRBJ1-2; TRBD1 might be the D (6 bases). The CDR3 sequence is 15 residues long. Trimming stripped 3 bases from V and 3 bases from J, with 14 bases between. Germline loops: CDR1 SEHNR, CDR2 FQNEAQ (reference sequence). The CDR3 coding sequence is TGTGCCAGCAGCTTTGGACAGCAAGCTTACTATGGCTACACCTTC. Translated: CASSFGQQAYYGYTF.

V usage is TRBV30 and J usage is TRBJ1-3; perhaps TRBD1 as D (6 bases). CDR3 size: 14 residues. The V end lost 3 bases, the J end lost 3 bases, and 12 bases lay between the germline ends. The V gene's germline CDR1 is GTSNPN and CDR2 SVGIG (reference sequence). In nucleotides, the CDR3 is TGTGCCTGGAGGAACGCAGGGGTTGGAAACACCATATATTTT. Amino acid sequence: CAWRNAGVGNTIYF. The full variable domain, rest sourced from reference TRBV30 and TRBJ1-3, is SQTIHQWPATLVQPVGSPLSLECTVEGTSNPNLYWYRQAAGRGLQLLFYSVGIGQISSEVPQNLSASRPQDRQFILSSKKLLLSDSGFYLCAWRNAGVGNTIYFGEGSWLTVV.

This clone was observed a single time. V gene TRBV6-2 or TRBV6-3 combines with J gene TRBJ2-1; 7 bases align to TRBD1. The CDR3 runs to 14 residues. With V trimmed by 5 bases and J by 2 bases, 3 bases remained unmatched. Germline CDR1 MNHEY, CDR2 SVGEGT. The CDR3 sequence is CASSGQAPYNEQFF. The CDR3 nucleotides read TGTGCCAGCAGTGGACAGGCACCCTACAATGAGCAGTTCTTC.

This sequence joins TRBV2 and TRBJ2-3; 9 bases agree with TRBD2. Germline V CDR1 and CDR2: SNHLY, FYNNEI. The V segment lost 5 bases and the J segment 2 bases; nucleotides outside the gene matches: 5. The CDR3 extends over 15 amino acids. DNA of the CDR3: TGTGCCAGCAGTCGGGCTAGCGGGAACACAGATACGCAGTATTTT. This encodes CASSRASGNTDTQYF. Full variable domain (missing parts from reference TRBV2 and TRBJ2-3): EPEVTQTPSHQVTQMGQEVILRCVPISNHLYFYWYRQILGQKVEFLVSFYNNEISEKSEIFDDQFSVERPDGSNFTLKIRSTKLEDSAMYFCASSRASGNTDTQYFGPGTRLTVL.

J is TRBJ2-5 and V is TRBV9; D is perhaps TRBD2 (6 bases). There are 17 residues in the CDR3. Germline V gives CDR1 SGDLS, CDR2 YYNGEE. The ends were cut back, 0 bases at V and 2 bases at J, with 17 bases in the middle. In nucleotides, the CDR3 is TGTGCCAGCAGCGTAGCCTCAGGCGGGGCGGGTCAAGAGACCCAGTACTTC. Protein product: CASSVASGGAGQETQYF.

J is TRBJ1-3 and V is TRBV7-2; no reliable D call. The CDR3 has 15 amino acids. Germline lookup yields CDR1 SGHTA and CDR2 FQGNSA. Deletions cut 1 base from V and 0 bases from J, with 7 bases between. The CDR3 DNA is TGTGCCAGCAGCTTAGGGACTGTCTCTGGAAACACCATATATTTT. It codes for CASSLGTVSGNTIYF.

V gene TRBV6-5 combines with J gene TRBJ1-1; the D gene is possibly TRBD1 (6 bases). Trimming cost V 6 bases and J 0 bases, with 14 bases left between them. Germline V gene data show CDR1 as MNHEY and CDR2 as SVGAGI. This CDR3 is 15 amino acids long. CDR3 loop: CASRSKTGLNTEAFF. The CDR3 DNA reads TGTGCCAGCAGGTCTAAAACAGGGTTGAACACTGAAGCTTTCTTT.

The rearrangement uses TRBV6-5 and TRBJ1-2; D may be TRBD1 (5 bases). From germline, CDR1 is MNHEY and CDR2 SVGAGI. The CDR3 has 13 amino acids. Trimming removed 0 bases from V and 7 bases from J, with 9 bases in between. The CDR3 region is CASSYSGQSGYTF. In nucleotides, the CDR3 is TGTGCCAGCAGTTACTCGGGGCAGTCTGGCTACACCTTC.

The chain links TRBV27 to TRBJ1-6; TRBD1 might be the D (5 bases). The germline gives CDR1 MNHEY, CDR2 SMNVEV (reference sequence). There are 14 residues in the CDR3. V shed 3 bases and J shed 7 bases, with 10 bases lying between them. The CDR3 DNA sequence: TGTGCCAGCAGTTTTCAGGGTTCGAATTCACCCCTCCACTTT. Residues: CASSFQGSNSPLHF.

This clone showed up just once. This chain links TRBV3-1 (or the pseudogene TRBV3-2) with TRBJ1-5; TRBD1 matches at 7 bases. The CDR3 runs to 15 residues. The V gene's germline CDR1 is LGHDT and CDR2 YNNKEL (reference sequence). Trimming cost V 5 bases and J 1 base; bases outside gene matches: 5. CDR3: CASSTAGGSNQPQHF. CDR3 DNA: TGTGCCAGCAGCACAGCAGGGGGAAGCAATCAGCCCCAGCATTTT.

This clone was counted once. In DNA form, the CDR3 reads TGTGCCAGCCAGGGTGGGGACAATCAGCCCCAGCATTTT. Protein sequence: CASQGGDNQPQHF. The rearrangement links TRBV10-3 to TRBJ1-5; D may be TRBD1 (5 bases). The ends were cut back, 10 bases at V and 3 bases at J, with 13 bases in the middle. The CDR3 loop spans 13 amino acids. Germline V gene sequence: CDR1 ENHRY, CDR2 SYGVKD.

The chain joins TRBV27 to TRBJ1-1; 7 nucleotides line up with TRBD1. Losses at the gene ends were 6 bases for V and 5 bases for J; bases not matched to a gene: 9. The germline CDR1 and CDR2 sequences are MNHEY and SMNVEV (reference sequence). The CDR3 totals 14 residues. CDR3 in amino acids: CASRTLSRGTEAFF. The CDR3 DNA reads TGTGCCAGCAGAACACTGTCCAGGGGGACTGAAGCTTTCTTT.

This clone was seen just once. The rearrangement uses TRBV12-3 or TRBV12-4 and TRBJ1-1, with no clear D. The CDR3 contains 13 residues. Between the trimmed V and J ends, which lost 3 bases and 5 bases, there was a span of 10 bases. CDR3 sequence reads: CASSLEWRTEAFF. Here the CDR3 DNA reads TGTGCCAGCAGTTTGGAATGGAGAACTGAAGCTTTCTTT.

The rearrangement joins TRBV9 to TRBJ2-1; 16 bases fit TRBD2. The CDR3 spans 17 residues. Per the germline V gene, CDR1 is SGDLS and CDR2 is YYNGEE. The junction had 8 bases not matched to a gene; V was cut back by 3 bases and J by 8 bases. The CDR3 reads CASSAPGTSGGAYEQFF. CDR3 DNA sequence: TGTGCCAGCAGCGCGCCCGGGACTAGCGGGGGGGCTTATGAGCAGTTCTTC.

This chain joins TRBV30 and TRBJ1-2, with D uncertain. CDR3 length: 11 amino acids. From germline, CDR1 is GTSNPN and CDR2 SVGIG (reference sequence). With 2 bases removed from V and 7 bases from J, the gap between germline ends came to 8 bases. The CDR3 coding sequence is TGTGCCTGGAGTCGGGGTAGTGGCTACACCTTC. It encodes CAWSRGSGYTF.

This sequence joins TRBV3-1 (or the pseudogene TRBV3-2) and TRBJ2-7; 11 bases map to TRBD2. This CDR3 contains 15 residues. Trimming removed 4 bases from V and 5 bases from J; junction bases left unmatched: 7. Per germline, CDR1 LGHDT and CDR2 YNNKEL (reference sequence). The CDR3 nucleotides read TGTGCCAGCAGCCCCTCGACTAGCGGGGCCGACGAGCAGTACTTC. It is translated as CASSPSTSGADEQYF.

The V gene is TRBV6-6, the J gene TRBJ1-5, with D possibly being TRBD1 (5 bases). V lost 10 bases and J lost 4, with 17 bases in between. This CDR3 has 14 amino acids. CDR1 is MNHNY and CDR2 is SVGAGI in the germline V gene (reference sequence). CDR3 bases: TGTGCCATCTCCCGGTGGGGCGCGAATCAGCCCCAGCATTTT. This sequence encodes CAISRWGANQPQHF.

V gene TRBV18 combines with J gene TRBJ1-5, with a weak D call TRBD1 (5 bases). V was trimmed by 2 bases and J by 4 bases, leaving 6 bases between them. This CDR3 region has 13 residues. The germline V gene has CDR1 KGHSH and CDR2 LQKENI. CDR3 amino acids: CASSPGTNQPQHF. The DNA for the CDR3 is TGTGCCAGCTCACCAGGGACTAATCAGCCCCAGCATTTT.

The chain is built from TRBV18 and TRBJ2-1; 7 nucleotides line up with TRBD1. The CDR3 loop spans 15 amino acids. In germline, CDR1 is KGHSH, CDR2 LQKENI. The ends lost 10 bases at V and 4 bases at J; junction bases unmatched: 13. CDR3 protein: CATTLGTAFYNEQFF. CDR3 DNA sequence: TGTGCCACCACACTGGGGACAGCGTTTTACAATGAGCAGTTCTTC.

The chain carries TRBV6-6 and TRBJ2-3, with TRBD1 matching 8 bases. V was pared by 6 bases and J by 1 base, with 3 bases of the junction left unmatched. Germline V CDR1 and CDR2: MNHNY, SVGAGI (reference sequence). The CDR3 length is 14 residues. The CDR3 bases are TGTGCCAGCAGATCGACAGGGGGCACAGATACGCAGTATTTT. The encoded protein is CASRSTGGTDTQYF.

The chain joins TRBV30 to TRBJ1-5; 8 bases fit TRBD1. This CDR3 contains 13 residues. Per germline, CDR1 GTSNPN and CDR2 SVGIG (reference sequence). The junction had 3 bases not matched to a gene; V was cut back by 5 bases and J by 3 bases. CDR3 protein: CAWAQGANQPQHF. In nucleotides, the CDR3 is TGTGCCTGGGCCCAGGGGGCCAATCAGCCCCAGCATTTT.